Following are 4 T cell receptor beta chains from one sample sequenced in a study of human T cells and chemical hapten exposure. This sample's time point: pre-sensitization, week 0. The treatment denotes: therapeutic diphenylcyclopropenone sensitization with weekly scalp DPC. TCRdb reprocessed the RACE reads via MiXCR and lists one record per CDR3 protein. The table lists more than 250,000 distinct CDR3 sequences, roughly 8.9% of them singletons. Sequenced material: whole blood, taken in connection with sensitization to the hapten diphenylcyclopropenone (DPC). The receptors were gathered from a woman aged 40 to 50 with alopecia areata. Some clones in this sample may be carry-over from other donors' samples.

This sequence joins TRBV12-3 or TRBV12-4 and TRBJ1-2; 9 bases match TRBD1. With 6 bases clipped from V and 2 bases from J, the junction kept 7 bases outside the gene matches. The CDR3 is made up of 15 amino acids. CDR3 sequence (DNA): TGTGCCAGCAGACCCAGACAGGGGGGAAACTATGGCTACACCTTC. Its protein product is CASRPRQGGNYGYTF.

This clonotype was observed a handful of times. The chain has TRBV28 and TRBJ2-7; a weak D match, TRBD1 (6 bases). The CDR3 has 14 amino acids. V lost 2 bases and J 2 bases, leaving 10 bases between the germline ends. Germline V lookup: CDR1 MDHEN, CDR2 SYDVKM. The CDR3 loop is CASSLRRGTYEQYF. CDR3 bases: TGTGCCAGCAGTTTACGCAGGGGCACCTACGAGCAGTACTTC.

The chain is built from TRBV27 and TRBJ2-7; D remains unclear. V dropped 5 bases and J dropped 4 bases, with 12 bases sitting between them. This CDR3 region has 13 residues. From germline, CDR1 is MNHEY and CDR2 SMNVEV (reference sequence). The CDR3 DNA sequence: TGTGCCAGCAGTATTACAGCCAGATACGAGCAGTACTTC. Translating gives CASSITARYEQYF.

This chain joins TRBV30 and TRBJ2-4; D is uncertain. The CDR3 contains 16 residues. The V gene's germline CDR1 is GTSNPN and CDR2 SVGIG (reference sequence). V was trimmed by 1 base and J by 0 bases, leaving 13 bases between them. CDR3 sequence: CAWSGPTLLAKNIQYF. The CDR3 DNA reads as TGTGCCTGGAGTGGCCCGACATTGCTAGCCAAAAACATTCAGTACTTC.